The present entry profiles one T cell receptor (beta chain) with its context. Its antigen remains unidentified. Assay used: immunoSEQ multiplex PCR; TCRdb lists only in-frame clones, some missing. The table has roughly 2.1 million clones, just over 90% seen once. The data were taken from a study of shared clonotypes between healthy human individuals. Findings and limits, study-wide: Researchers sampled only blood; tissue repertoires likely differ. Though the depth was large, rarefaction showed that sorted-subset sequencing was incomplete. Depth of sequencing was expected to influence donor clonotype sharing. Non-shared clonotypes had lower generation probabilities than clonotypes shared by all four sorted-subset donors.

Selected positively for CCR7 and CD45RO-negative, naive CD8 cells excluded terminally differentiated effector memory CD45RA+ cells. Per the germline V gene, CDR1 is SGHVS and CDR2 is FQNEAQ. The CDR3 has 14 amino acids. V was pared by 5 bases and J by 6 bases, with 17 bases between. This clonotype originated in a man between 18 and 29 years old in good health. Some clones in this sample may be carry-over from other donors' samples. The V call is TRBV7-8, the J call TRBJ2-7, with a possible D match to TRBD1 (5 bases). What was sequenced was naive CD8+ T cells from PBMCs. CDR3 nucleotide sequence: TGTGCCAGCAGCCGAGGTTCGGGTGGGGCCGAGCAGTACTTC. This gives the protein CASSRGSGGAEQYF.